A single sample is the source of the 20 T cell receptor beta chains below, sequenced in a study of blood T cells in healthy people across ages. With a J-beta primer mix and a sample-barcoded 5' primer, a second PCR ran about 6 to 11 cycles. Using its own MiXCR run on the 5' RACE reads, TCRdb lists one record per CDR3 protein. The sample carries approximately 600,000 distinct CDR3 sequences, 45% to 65% recorded once. Sequenced input: blood. All receptors derive from a man aged 60 to 69 in good health.

The gene calls are TRBV20-1 and TRBJ2-5; weak D call: TRBD2 (7 bases). Trimming cost V 4 bases and J 0 bases, with 15 bases left between them. Germline V CDR1 and CDR2: DFQATT, SNEGSKA (reference sequence). The CDR3 runs 15 residues. The CDR3 DNA follows: TGCAGTGCTATGGGCGGGGGCGGGAACCAAGAGACCCAGTACTTC. It codes for CSAMGGGGNQETQYF.

The chain uses TRBV6-1 and TRBJ1-2; D is perhaps TRBD1 (6 bases). The CDR3 runs 13 residues. Trimming took 2 bases from V and 8 from J, leaving 12 bases between them. Germline loops: CDR1 MNHNS, CDR2 SASEGT. The CDR3 sequence: CASSEIPGEGYTF. Written as DNA, the CDR3 is TGTGCCAGCAGTGAAATACCAGGGGAAGGCTACACCTTC.

This clonotype was seen only a few times. The V and J genes are TRBV2 and TRBJ1-4, with 8 bases matching TRBD1. Germline lookup yields CDR1 SNHLY and CDR2 FYNNEI. V shed 5 bases, J shed 8 bases, and the junction held 7 bases outside the gene matches. This CDR3 is 14 amino acids long. In nucleotides, the CDR3 is TGTGCCAGCAGTCAAGGGACAGGAAGGGAAAAACTGTTTTTT. Translation gives CASSQGTGREKLFF.

J is TRBJ2-2 and V is TRBV3-1; D tentatively reads TRBD1 or TRBD2 (5 bases each). Trimming took off 6 bases at V and 5 bases at J, with 10 bases between the two ends. This CDR3 has 13 amino acids. Per the germline V gene, CDR1 is LGHDT and CDR2 is YNNKEL (reference sequence). CDR3 sequence (DNA): TGTGCCAGCAGGGGGGTGATGACCGGGGAGCTGTTTTTT. Translation gives CASRGVMTGELFF.

Note on this clonotype: A much larger clone differs by one base, so this may be a read error. The rearrangement links TRBV15 to TRBJ2-5, with 9 bases that match TRBD2. Germline-derived CDR1 and CDR2 are LNHNV and YYDKDF (reference sequence). The CDR3 has 16 amino acids. The CDR3 nucleotides read TGTGCCGCCAGCAAGACCCTAGCGGGGATAAGAGAGACCCAGTACTTC. This encodes CAASKTLAGIRETQYF.

The chain recombines TRBV7-9 with TRBJ2-1; D not certain. V lost 5 bases to trimming and J lost 6 bases, with 17 bases between them. The length of the CDR3 is 15 residues. CDR1 SEHNR and CDR2 FQNEAQ come from the germline V gene (reference sequence). The CDR3 DNA follows: TGTGCCAGCAGCCTTAAAATGGCCCCCCTCAATGAGCAGTTCTTC. This translates into CASSLKMAPLNEQFF.

This clonotype has more than one count but fewer than ten. J is TRBJ2-7 and V is TRBV20-1, with D perhaps matching TRBD1 (5 bases). CDR1 is DFQATT, CDR2 SNEGSKA, per germline (reference sequence). CDR3 length equals 11 residues. Trimming removed 5 bases at V and 2 bases at J, with 7 bases between. The CDR3 protein is CSAEDTYEQYF. In nucleotides, the CDR3 is TGCAGTGCTGAGGACACCTACGAGCAGTACTTC.

This chain joins TRBV29-1 and TRBJ2-7; tentatively, D is TRBD2 (6 bases). V lost 2 bases and J lost 3, with 17 bases in between. There are 15 residues in the CDR3. Germline V gene lookup returns CDR1 SQVTM and CDR2 ANQGSEA. The DNA for the CDR3 is TGCAGCGTTGAACGGAGGGGCGGATCAGACTACGAGCAGTACTTC. Translating gives CSVERRGGSDYEQYF.

The table lists this clonotype with a few counts. The genes are TRBV28 and TRBJ1-4; D possibly corresponds to TRBD1 (5 bases). The V gene lost 8 bases and the J gene lost 6 bases, with 16 bases spanning the gap. Germline CDR1 MDHEN, CDR2 SYDVKM. This CDR3 has 14 residues. CDR3 DNA sequence: TGTGCCAGCGGGGCCGGGACGGACCATGAAAAACTGTTTTTT. Protein sequence: CASGAGTDHEKLFF.

The V gene is TRBV20-1, the J gene TRBJ1-6, with D perhaps matching TRBD1 (5 bases). Germline CDR1 DFQATT, CDR2 SNEGSKA (reference sequence). The V end lost 4 bases, the J end lost 6 bases, and 10 bases lay between the germline ends. CDR3 size: 13 residues. The DNA of the CDR3 is TGCAGTGCTATAGACAGCCTTAATTCACCCCTCCACTTT. This sequence encodes CSAIDSLNSPLHF.

The chain joins TRBV13 to TRBJ1-2; TRBD1 matches 7 bases. V lost 5 bases to trimming and J lost 5 bases; unmatched junction nucleotides: 11. The CDR3 consists of 15 residues. Germline CDR1 is PRHDT and CDR2 is FYEKMQ (reference sequence). The CDR3, as DNA: TGTGCCAGCAGCACCGGACAGGAATTAGGGTATGGCTACACCTTC. This encodes CASSTGQELGYGYTF.

This sequence joins TRBV28 and TRBJ2-4; 9 bases are shared with TRBD1. The J call is doubtful: the DNA matches TRBJ2-7 better. This CDR3 spans 15 amino acids. The V gene's germline CDR1 is MDHEN and CDR2 SYDVKM. The CDR3 reads CASRSGGTGTYEQYF. The CDR3 nucleotides read TGTGCCAGCAGATCAGGGGGGACAGGGACCTACGAGCAGTACTTC.

The chain joins TRBV5-1 to TRBJ1-2; D gene ambiguous. V lost 1 base, J lost 2 bases, and 9 bases lay in between. The CDR3 sequence is 14 residues long. The germline V gene has CDR1 SGHRS and CDR2 YFSETQ. CDR3 sequence: CASSLYTQNYGYTF. In DNA form, the CDR3 reads TGCGCCAGCAGCTTGTACACGCAGAACTATGGCTACACCTTC.

The rearrangement links TRBV11-2 to TRBJ2-1; TRBD1 aligns across 8 bases. V shed 5 bases and J 4 bases; nucleotides not matched to a gene: 7. Germline CDR1 and CDR2: SGHAT and FQNNGV. This CDR3 is 15 amino acids long. Here the CDR3 reads CASSPGGKRYNEQFF. CDR3 coding DNA: TGTGCCAGCAGCCCAGGGGGCAAGCGGTACAATGAGCAGTTCTTC.

V usage is TRBV20-1 and J usage is TRBJ2-1; D is uncertain. V was trimmed by 0 bases and J by 10 bases, leaving 10 bases between them. The CDR3 sequence is 12 residues long. Germline CDR1 DFQATT, CDR2 SNEGSKA (reference sequence). The CDR3 DNA reads TGCAGTGCTAGAGATCCCGGTTCGGAGCAGTTCTTC. It yields the protein CSARDPGSEQFF.

In its sample, this clonotype was seen a few times. The genes are TRBV2 and TRBJ1-1; D is uncertain. This CDR3 has 12 amino acids. The germline V gene encodes CDR1 SNHLY and CDR2 FYNNEI. V dropped 5 bases and J dropped 1 base, with 5 bases sitting between them. CDR3 bases: TGTGCCAGCAGTTCTAGGAACACTGAAGCTTTCTTT. It codes for CASSSRNTEAFF. The variable domain in full, completed from reference TRBV2 and TRBJ1-1, reads EPEVTQTPSHQVTQMGQEVILRCVPISNHLYFYWYRQILGQKVEFLVSFYNNEISEKSEIFDDQFSVERPDGSNFTLKIRSTKLEDSAMYFCASSSRNTEAFFGQGTRLTVV.

The rearrangement uses TRBV15 and TRBJ1-1, with 8 bases identical to TRBD1. After removal of 5 bases from V and 4 bases from J, the junction contained 12 bases not matched to a gene. This CDR3 spans 16 amino acids. CDR1 and CDR2 (germline): LNHNV, YYDKDF (reference sequence). Here the CDR3 DNA reads TGTGCCACCAGCGCCCCTCAGGGGGCGCCGGTCACTGAAGCTTTCTTT. Its protein is CATSAPQGAPVTEAFF.

This sequence joins TRBV5-1 and TRBJ2-5; tentative D call: TRBD2 (5 bases). This CDR3 has 13 amino acids. CDR1 SGHRS and CDR2 YFSETQ come from the germline V gene. V was pared by 0 bases and J by 11 bases, with 14 bases between. The CDR3 reads CASSLGGSNEQYF. DNA for the CDR3: TGCGCCAGCAGCTTGGGAGGGTCCAATGAGCAGTACTTC.

V and J are TRBV24-1 and TRBJ2-1, with no clear D. This CDR3 comprises 13 residues. Germline CDR1 KGHDR, CDR2 SFDVKD. The ends were cut back, 6 bases at V and 5 bases at J, with 10 bases in the middle. In DNA, the CDR3 is TGTGCCACCAGTACGCAGCGCGACAATGAGCAGTTCTTC. This codes for CATSTQRDNEQFF.

The chain employs TRBV5-6 and TRBJ2-3; TRBD1 agrees at 8 bases. The CDR3 covers 18 residues. Trimming removed 6 bases from V and 1 base from J; junction bases left unmatched: 16. Germline V CDR1 and CDR2: SGHDT, YYEEEE. The CDR3: CASILMRRGTGGTDTQYF. CDR3 nucleotide sequence: TGTGCCAGCATCCTTATGCGCCGCGGGACAGGTGGCACAGATACGCAGTATTTT. Together with reference TRBV5-6 and TRBJ2-3, the CDR3 gives the full variable domain: DAGVTQSPTHLIKTRGQQVTLRCSPKSGHDTVSWYQQALGQGPQFIFQYYEEEERQRGNFPDRFSGHQFPNYSSELNVNALLLGDSALYLCASILMRRGTGGTDTQYFGPGTRLTVL.